The 27 T cell receptor beta chains below come from one sample, sequenced in a study of Graves' ophthalmopathy and Graves' hyperthyroidism. RNA transcripts served as template for amplifying TCR beta CDR3 sequences. First-round RT-PCR relied on HTBI primers, and a second-round multiplex PCR came next. MiXCR, applied by TCRdb to the multiplex PCR reads, yields one record per CDR3 protein. The repertoire includes over a million distinct CDR3 sequences, around a third of them detected once, and 11% sits in the top ten. The specimen was peripheral blood or thyroid tissue (not recorded which). Receptors were obtained from an adult man with Graves' hyperthyroidism.

This clonotype was observed a few times. The V and J genes are TRBV5-1 and TRBJ2-2; TRBD1 might be the D (5 bases). The germline V gene has CDR1 SGHRS and CDR2 YFSETQ. The CDR3 consists of 16 residues. Trimming removed 0 bases from V and 3 bases from J, with 12 bases in between. DNA for the CDR3: TGCGCCAGCAGCTTGGAGATGGTAGGGGACACCGGGGAGCTGTTTTTT. This codes for CASSLEMVGDTGELFF.

The chain is built from TRBV4-3 and TRBJ2-2, with 8 bases that match TRBD1. Germline CDR1 is LGHNA and CDR2 is YSLEER. V was pared by 1 base and J by 3 bases, with 1 base of the junction left unmatched. The CDR3 covers 15 residues. The CDR3 coding sequence is TGCGCCAGCAGCCAAGCGGACAGGGACACCGGGGAGCTGTTTTTT. It yields the protein CASSQADRDTGELFF.

The V call is TRBV19, the J call TRBJ2-2; 10 bases are a match to TRBD2. In germline, CDR1 is LNHDA, CDR2 SQIVND (reference sequence). V shed 3 bases and J 1 base; nucleotides not matched to a gene: 2. The CDR3 sequence is 16 residues long. This CDR3 reads CASSMIAGGNTGELFF. Here the CDR3 DNA reads TGTGCCAGTAGTATGATAGCGGGAGGGAACACCGGGGAGCTGTTTTTT.

The V and J genes are TRBV4-3 and TRBJ1-1; 10 bases line up with TRBD1. The CDR3 sequence is 15 residues long. Germline CDR1 and CDR2: LGHNA and YSLEER. V was clipped by 1 base and J by 4 bases; unmatched bases: 3. The CDR3 region has the DNA TGCGCCAGCAGCCAAGGTCGGACAGGGGGCACTGAAGCTTTCTTT. This encodes CASSQGRTGGTEAFF.

The chain uses TRBV7-9 and TRBJ1-1; D gene ambiguous. V gave up 7 bases and J gave up 1 base, with 13 bases separating them. The germline V gene has CDR1 SEHNR and CDR2 FQNEAQ (reference sequence). The CDR3 is 14 residues long. CDR3 sequence reads: CASTLGLQNTEAFF. The CDR3 DNA reads TGTGCCAGCACCCTTGGCCTACAGAACACTGAAGCTTTCTTT. The whole variable domain, filled in from reference TRBV7-9 and TRBJ1-1, reads DTGVSQNPRHKITKRGQNVTFRCDPISEHNRLYWYRQTLGQGPEFLTYFQNEAQLEKSRLLSDRFSAERPKGSFSTLEIQRTEQGDSAMYLCASTLGLQNTEAFFGQGTRLTVV.

The V and J genes are TRBV27 and TRBJ2-7; D not certain. Germline V gives CDR1 MNHEY, CDR2 SMNVEV (reference sequence). The CDR3 runs 13 residues. V was pared by 5 bases and J by 3 bases, with 11 bases between. This CDR3 is CASSPPPGYEQYF. Here the CDR3 DNA reads TGTGCCAGCAGTCCTCCGCCGGGCTACGAGCAGTACTTC.

This clonotype was seen ten or more times. The genes are TRBV12-3 or TRBV12-4 and TRBJ1-2; no definite D call. The CDR3 runs to 13 residues. V lost 3 bases to trimming and J lost 3 bases, with 8 bases between them. The CDR3 sequence is CASSLRGHYGYTF. CDR3 in DNA: TGTGCCAGCAGTTTGCGAGGGCACTATGGCTACACCTTC.

There are a few counts of this clonotype. The rearrangement joins TRBV14 to TRBJ1-6, with 7 bases lining up with TRBD1. V shed 2 bases, J shed 10 bases, and the junction held 8 bases outside the gene matches. The germline gives CDR1 SGHDN, CDR2 FVKESK. CDR3 length: 15 amino acids. DNA for the CDR3: TGTGCCAGCAGCCAAAGGGGGCAGGGTGTATCACCCCTCCACTTT. Translating it yields CASSQRGQGVSPLHF.

This clonotype has a handful of counts. CDR3 DNA: TGTGCCAGCAGCTTGAGGGGAGCGGGGGTCCTCACCTACGAGCAGTACTTC. This sequence encodes CASSLRGAGVLTYEQYF. The chain is built from TRBV5-6 and TRBJ2-7, with 8 bases fitting TRBD2. The V segment lost 1 base and the J segment 2 bases; nucleotides outside the gene matches: 11. In germline, CDR1 is SGHDT, CDR2 YYEEEE. The CDR3 has 17 residues.

This clonotype occurred a few times. The genes are TRBV4-1 and TRBJ1-1; D remains ambiguous. The CDR3 consists of 18 residues. CDR1 and CDR2 (germline): MGHRA, YSYEKL. V lost 6 bases and J 1 base, leaving 24 bases between the germline ends. CDR3 DNA: TGCGCCAGCAGAGCGGGTCCGGGCAGAGAAATTTCGAACACTGAAGCTTTCTTT. Encoded protein: CASRAGPGREISNTEAFF.

This clonotype was seen many times. The chain links TRBV12-3 or TRBV12-4 to TRBJ2-2, with D tentatively TRBD2 (5 bases). V was trimmed by 4 bases and J by 8 bases, leaving 8 bases between them. The CDR3 loop spans 12 amino acids. The CDR3 region has the DNA TGTGCCAGCAGTTGGTGGACTGGGGAGCTGTTTTTT. Translating it yields CASSWWTGELFF.

The rearrangement joins TRBV12-3 or TRBV12-4 to TRBJ1-2; 12 nucleotides match TRBD1. V was pared by 6 bases and J by 8 bases, with 4 bases of the junction left unmatched. CDR3 size: 13 residues. The CDR3 DNA follows: TGTGCCAGCAGGGGACAGGGGGCTGTCGGCTACACCTTC. Translating gives CASRGQGAVGYTF.

The J gene is TRBJ1-3, the V gene TRBV20-1; no reliable D call. V dropped 6 bases and J dropped 4 bases, with 16 bases sitting between them. The germline V gene encodes CDR1 DFQATT and CDR2 SNEGSKA (reference sequence). The CDR3 sequence is 14 residues long. CDR3 loop: CSATPPFGGNTIYF. The CDR3 DNA reads TGCAGTGCCACACCCCCCTTTGGGGGAAACACCATATATTTT.

This clonotype was observed many times. The chain carries TRBV7-8 and TRBJ2-7; D unresolved. V was trimmed by 2 bases and J by 3 bases, leaving 17 bases between them. Germline V CDR1 and CDR2: SGHVS, FQNEAQ. The CDR3 is 16 amino acids. The CDR3 is CASSLLPMASGYEQYF. In nucleotides, the CDR3 is TGTGCCAGCAGCTTACTTCCGATGGCCTCGGGCTACGAGCAGTACTTC. The full variable domain, rest sourced from reference TRBV7-8 and TRBJ2-7, is GAGVSQSPRYKVAKRGQDVALRCDPISGHVSLFWYQQALGQGPEFLTYFQNEAQLDKSGLPSDRFFAERPEGSVSTLKIQRTQQEDSAVYLCASSLLPMASGYEQYFGPGTRLTVT.

In its sample, this clonotype was seen many times. The chain carries TRBV9 and TRBJ1-1; D possibly corresponds to TRBD1 (5 bases). The CDR3 loop spans 13 amino acids. Germline CDR1 and CDR2: SGDLS and YYNGEE. Between the trimmed V and J ends, which lost 4 bases and 2 bases, there was a span of 9 bases. CDR3 nucleotide sequence: TGTGCCAGCAGCATCCGGGACAACACTGAAGCTTTCTTT. It codes for CASSIRDNTEAFF. The full variable domain, its missing parts supplied by reference TRBV9 and TRBJ1-1, is DSGVTQTPKHLITATGQRVTLRCSPRSGDLSVYWYQQSLDQGLQFLIQYYNGEERAKGNILERFSAQQFPDLHSELNLSSLELGDSALYFCASSIRDNTEAFFGQGTRLTVV.

Ten or more counts support this clonotype. The CDR3 here is CASKARTNTEAFF. CDR3 DNA sequence: TGTGCCAGCAAGGCCAGGACGAACACTGAAGCTTTCTTT. The rearrangement joins TRBV2 to TRBJ1-1; unclear D gene. V dropped 7 bases and J dropped 1 base, with 10 bases sitting between them. Germline CDR1 SNHLY, CDR2 FYNNEI. CDR3 length equals 13 residues. Combining the CDR3 with reference TRBV2 and TRBJ1-1 gives the whole variable domain EPEVTQTPSHQVTQMGQEVILRCVPISNHLYFYWYRQILGQKVEFLVSFYNNEISEKSEIFDDQFSVERPDGSNFTLKIRSTKLEDSAMYFCASKARTNTEAFFGQGTRLTVV.

A few counts support this clonotype. The chain recombines TRBV11-2 with TRBJ2-7; D may be TRBD2 (6 bases). V lost 1 base and J lost 2, with 12 bases in between. The CDR3 totals 15 residues. The germline CDR1 and CDR2 sequences are SGHAT and FQNNGV. The CDR3 here is CASSLVWDSAYEQYF. Written as DNA, the CDR3 is TGTGCCAGCAGCTTAGTTTGGGACTCAGCCTACGAGCAGTACTTC.

This chain uses TRBV20-1 with TRBJ2-7; 7 nucleotides align to TRBD2. The CDR3 length is 13 residues. V dropped 0 bases and J dropped 3; count of bases not matched to a gene: 2. CDR1 DFQATT and CDR2 SNEGSKA come from the germline V gene (reference sequence). The CDR3 DNA is TGCAGTGCTAGAGATGGACTAGGCTACGAGCAGTACTTC. Its protein product is CSARDGLGYEQYF.

In its sample, this clonotype was seen once. The V gene is TRBV5-6, the J gene TRBJ2-5; perhaps TRBD2 as D (6 bases). Germline V gene sequence: CDR1 SGHDT, CDR2 YYEEEE. The CDR3 is made up of 15 amino acids. Trimming removed 4 bases at V and 1 base at J, with 14 bases between. For the CDR3, the DNA is TGTGCCAGCAGCCCCCCGGAGGGCTTCCAAGAGACCCAGTACTTC. Translated: CASSPPEGFQETQYF.

V usage is TRBV2 and J usage is TRBJ1-5, with no clear D. V was clipped by 6 bases and J by 2 bases, with 11 bases between them. CDR3 length: 14 amino acids. Germline CDR1 SNHLY, CDR2 FYNNEI. CDR3 coding DNA: TGTGCCAGCAGCCCCAAGAGTCGCAATCAGCCCCAGCATTTT. Protein product: CASSPKSRNQPQHF.

This rearrangement joins TRBV2 to TRBJ1-5; possible D gene TRBD1, 5 bases. The CDR3 loop spans 15 amino acids. Germline values: CDR1 SNHLY, CDR2 FYNNEI. The germline V and J ends were trimmed by 3 bases and 2 bases, with 11 bases remaining between them. Written as DNA, the CDR3 is TGTGCCAGCAGTGAGGGGGATTTGGGCAATCAGCCCCAGCATTTT. Its translation: CASSEGDLGNQPQHF.

This chain joins TRBV29-1 and TRBJ2-3, with 13 nucleotides matching TRBD2. V lost 7 bases to trimming and J lost 6 bases; unmatched junction nucleotides: 16. Per the germline V gene, CDR1 is SQVTM and CDR2 is ANQGSEA. This CDR3 is 17 amino acids long. The CDR3 DNA sequence: TGCAGCGCCCGGGGGGCCGGGACTAGCGGGGTCGGGGATACGCAGTATTTT. Protein sequence: CSARGAGTSGVGDTQYF.

This clonotype was recorded at least ten times. The chain couples TRBV7-9 to TRBJ1-5; TRBD1 matches at 7 bases. Per germline, CDR1 SEHNR and CDR2 FQNEAQ (reference sequence). The length of the CDR3 is 16 residues. V shed 4 bases, J shed 3 bases, and the junction held 9 bases outside the gene matches. CDR3 DNA sequence: TGTGCCAGCAGCTCCCAAGGGACAGAACCCAATCAGCCCCAGCATTTT. Protein product: CASSSQGTEPNQPQHF. Full variable domain (outside the CDR3, taken from reference TRBV7-9 and TRBJ1-5): DTGVSQNPRHKITKRGQNVTFRCDPISEHNRLYWYRQTLGQGPEFLTYFQNEAQLEKSRLLSDRFSAERPKGSFSTLEIQRTEQGDSAMYLCASSSQGTEPNQPQHFGDGTRLSIL.

This clonotype has a single count. An end of the junction differs from the germline gene, which may be a read error. This chain links TRBV9 with TRBJ2-2; 7 bases agree with TRBD1. Germline loops: CDR1 SGDLS, CDR2 YYNGEE. The CDR3 loop spans 15 amino acids. CDR3 loop: CAGSVDDRAPGELFF. CDR3 in DNA: TGTGCCGGCAGCGTCGACGACAGGGCACCCGGGGAGCTGTTTTTT.

In its sample, this clonotype was seen a few times. The J gene is TRBJ2-2, the V gene TRBV9; D gene unclear. This CDR3 region has 13 residues. The germline V and J ends were trimmed by 3 bases and 7 bases, with 10 bases remaining between them. The germline CDR1 and CDR2 sequences are SGDLS and YYNGEE. The CDR3 protein is CASSEASFGELFF. The CDR3 DNA is TGTGCCAGCAGCGAGGCGAGCTTCGGGGAGCTGTTTTTT.

This chain connects TRBV29-1 to TRBJ2-7; a weak D match, TRBD2 (6 bases). This CDR3 comprises 13 residues. The V end lost 4 bases, the J end lost 2 bases, and 12 bases lay between the germline ends. Germline V gene data show CDR1 as SQVTM and CDR2 as ANQGSEA. Written as DNA, the CDR3 is TGCAGCGTTGGGCCTAGCGACCCCTACGAGCAGTACTTC. This gives the protein CSVGPSDPYEQYF.

This clonotype was recorded at least ten times. The chain joins TRBV4-3 to TRBJ2-7; D may be TRBD1 (5 bases). V lost 0 bases and J 3 bases, leaving 12 bases between the germline ends. CDR1 and CDR2 (germline): LGHNA, YSLEER. The CDR3 spans 15 residues. In nucleotides, the CDR3 is TGCGCCAGCAGCCAAGAGTGGGGCGTGGTCTACGAGCAGTACTTC. Its translation is CASSQEWGVVYEQYF.